This entry lists 21 T cell receptor beta chains sequenced from one sample in a study of T cell responses to AZD1222 COVID-19 vaccine. Sequencing used immunoSEQ multiplex PCR; TCRdb keeps in-frame clones, though not all of them. The sample includes more than 70,000 clones, roughly nine tenths of them seen just once. Sequenced material: peripheral blood, taken on day 0 of AZD1222 vaccination. Every receptor here comes from an adult in good health.

V usage is TRBV6-5 and J usage is TRBJ1-1; perhaps TRBD1 as D (5 bases). Germline V lookup: CDR1 MNHEY, CDR2 SVGAGI. V was pared by 4 bases and J by 1 base, with 10 bases between. CDR3 length: 14 amino acids. The CDR3 loop reads CASSSRGRNTEAFF. As DNA, the CDR3 is TGTGCCAGCAGTTCTCGGGGCAGGAACACTGAAGCTTTCTTT.

This rearrangement joins TRBV2 to TRBJ1-5, with D perhaps matching TRBD1 (5 bases). Germline V gives CDR1 SNHLY, CDR2 FYNNEI. V gave up 1 base and J gave up 5 bases, with 9 bases separating them. The CDR3 extends over 14 amino acids. Written as DNA, the CDR3 is TGTGCCAGCAGTGAAGATGGCAGGGATCAGCCCCAGCATTTT. It yields the protein CASSEDGRDQPQHF.

J is TRBJ1-1 and V is TRBV3-1 (or the pseudogene TRBV3-2); maybe TRBD1 (5 bases). Trimming cost V 5 bases and J 1 base, with 11 bases left between them. Germline V CDR1 and CDR2: LGHDT, YNNKEL (reference sequence). CDR3 size: 14 residues. CDR3 DNA sequence: TGTGCCAGCAGCTCCGTGGGGGGGAACACTGAAGCTTTCTTT. Encoded protein: CASSSVGGNTEAFF.

V gene TRBV7-6 combines with J gene TRBJ2-3; D possibly corresponds to TRBD2 (6 bases). Trimming took 4 bases from V and 5 from J, leaving 16 bases between them. Per the germline V gene, CDR1 is SGHVS and CDR2 is FNYEAQ. This CDR3 has 15 residues. CDR3 in amino acids: CASSSSGTQGDTQYF. DNA of the CDR3: TGTGCCAGCAGCTCTAGTGGGACTCAGGGAGATACGCAGTATTTT. Based on the CDR3 plus reference TRBV7-6 and TRBJ2-3, the full variable domain is GAGVSQSPRYKVTKRGQDVALRCDPISGHVSLYWYRQALGQGPEFLTYFNYEAQQDKSGLPNDRFSAERPEGSISTLTIQRTEQRDSAMYRCASSSSGTQGDTQYFGPGTRLTVL.

The V call is TRBV9, the J call TRBJ2-7; 11 nucleotides agree with TRBD2. This CDR3 spans 15 amino acids. The germline V gene encodes CDR1 SGDLS and CDR2 YYNGEE. V lost 2 bases to trimming and J lost 3 bases; unmatched junction nucleotides: 4. The CDR3 is CASSVDGTSGYEQYF. The CDR3 bases are TGTGCCAGCAGCGTGGACGGGACTAGCGGCTACGAGCAGTACTTC.

The chain recombines TRBV6-2 or TRBV6-3 with TRBJ2-5; 12 bases line up with TRBD2. The CDR3 sequence is 15 residues long. V shed 5 bases and J 1 base; nucleotides not matched to a gene: 2. Germline assignment: CDR1 MNHEY and CDR2 SVGEGT. The CDR3 nucleotides are TGTGCCAGCAGTACTAGCGGGAGGCCCCAAGAGACCCAGTACTTC. Encoded protein: CASSTSGRPQETQYF.

The chain uses TRBV29-1 and TRBJ2-4, with D unclear. The CDR3 runs 15 residues. CDR1 is SQVTM and CDR2 is ANQGSEA in the germline V gene. Deletions cut 4 bases from V and 2 bases from J, with 15 bases between. The CDR3 DNA reads TGCAGCGTTGTGGCCACGTTAATAACCAAAAACATTCAGTACTTC. It is translated as CSVVATLITKNIQYF.

CDR3 sequence reads: CAWRTGTTRVNSPLHF. CDR3 sequence (DNA): TGTGCCTGGAGGACCGGGACGACCAGGGTAAATTCACCCCTCCACTTT. The chain recombines TRBV30 with TRBJ1-6, with D possibly being TRBD1 (5 bases). V lost 3 bases, J lost 7 bases, and 19 bases lay in between. The CDR3 extends over 16 amino acids. CDR1 is GTSNPN, CDR2 SVGIG, per germline (reference sequence).

This clone has just one count. This sequence joins TRBV2 and TRBJ1-2; 10 bases agree with TRBD1. The CDR3 extends over 16 amino acids. Germline V gene sequence: CDR1 SNHLY, CDR2 FYNNEI. V lost 10 bases, J lost 0 bases, and 11 bases stayed unmatched. The CDR3 reads CAKVSGQGRANYGYTF. CDR3 in DNA: TGTGCCAAGGTTTCGGGACAGGGGAGAGCTAACTATGGCTACACCTTC.

The chain is built from TRBV5-4 and TRBJ2-5; 9 nucleotides agree with TRBD2. The V and J ends lost 5 bases and 1 base, in that order; junction bases with no gene match: 12. The CDR3 loop spans 17 amino acids. Germline-derived CDR1 and CDR2 are SGHNT and YYREEE (reference sequence). CDR3 sequence reads: CASSPSPRLAVQETQYF. DNA for the CDR3: TGTGCCAGCAGTCCTAGCCCGAGACTAGCGGTCCAAGAGACCCAGTACTTC.

This chain links TRBV25-1 with TRBJ1-2; maybe TRBD1 (5 bases). This CDR3 comprises 12 residues. The V and J ends lost 8 bases and 2 bases respectively, with 9 bases between them. The germline V gene encodes CDR1 MGHDK and CDR2 SYGVNS. The CDR3 DNA sequence: TGTGCCAGCTATGGGGCGAACTATGGCTACACCTTC. Translation: CASYGANYGYTF.

The chain combines TRBV18 with TRBJ1-1; 7 positions agree with TRBD1. V shed 6 bases, J shed 3 bases, and the junction held 4 bases outside the gene matches. Germline V lookup: CDR1 KGHSH, CDR2 LQKENI. The CDR3 contains 13 residues. CDR3 sequence reads: CASSRGQDTEAFF. The CDR3 DNA is TGTGCCAGCTCCCGTGGACAGGACACTGAAGCTTTCTTT.

This sequence joins TRBV5-1 and TRBJ1-5; 9 nucleotides agree with TRBD1. This CDR3 contains 14 residues. Trimming removed 5 bases from V and 4 bases from J; junction bases left unmatched: 4. Germline V gives CDR1 SGHRS, CDR2 YFSETQ. CDR3 DNA sequence: TGCGCCAGCAGTCAAGGACAGGGGAATCAGCCCCAGCATTTT. It translates to CASSQGQGNQPQHF.

The chain recombines TRBV30 with TRBJ2-7; D not resolved. The CDR3 runs to 12 residues. Germline CDR1 and CDR2: GTSNPN and SVGIG (reference sequence). V lost 0 bases to trimming and J lost 3 bases, with 6 bases between them. The CDR3: CAWSVPSYEQYF. The CDR3 DNA sequence: TGTGCCTGGAGTGTACCTAGCTACGAGCAGTACTTC.

The V and J genes are TRBV9 and TRBJ2-1; no clear D gene. The CDR3 runs to 14 residues. The germline CDR1 and CDR2 sequences are SGDLS and YYNGEE. Trimming removed 5 bases at V and 9 bases at J, with 18 bases between. CDR3 sequence: CASSGQAATGEQFF. The CDR3 DNA sequence: TGTGCCAGCAGTGGTCAAGCAGCAACGGGTGAGCAGTTCTTC.

The V gene is TRBV5-1, the J gene TRBJ1-1; D is unclear. CDR3 length equals 14 residues. The ends were cut back, 0 bases at V and 1 base at J, with 7 bases in the middle. Per germline, CDR1 SGHRS and CDR2 YFSETQ. The CDR3 DNA is TGCGCCAGCAGCTTGGGGGCAGGGAACACTGAAGCTTTCTTT. The encoded protein is CASSLGAGNTEAFF.

This clone was detected once. The gene calls are TRBV5-4 and TRBJ2-3, with a tentative D call TRBD2 (5 bases). The CDR3 consists of 19 residues. Germline CDR1 is SGHNT and CDR2 is YYREEE (reference sequence). V shed 4 bases and J shed 0 bases, with 24 bases lying between them. The CDR3, as DNA: TGTGCCAGCAGCACCGCAATCGGACTCTTTGGTGTCAGCACAGATACGCAGTATTTT. Amino acids: CASSTAIGLFGVSTDTQYF.

As regards this clone: One end of the junction fails to match germline, which may point to a read error. This sequence joins TRBV24-1 and TRBJ2-2; tentatively, D is TRBD2 (7 bases). CDR3 size: 15 residues. Germline lookup yields CDR1 KGHDR and CDR2 SFDVKD. In nucleotides, the CDR3 is TGTGCCACCAGTGTTGCGGGGGCGGACACCGGGAAGCTGTTTTTT. Its translation: CATSVAGADTGKLFF.

V usage is TRBV27 and J usage is TRBJ1-6, with D possibly being TRBD1 (6 bases). Germline-derived CDR1 and CDR2 are MNHEY and SMNVEV (reference sequence). Trimming removed 6 bases from V and 2 bases from J, with 11 bases in between. The CDR3 length is 15 residues. The CDR3 DNA reads TGTGCCAGCAGGACAGACAGGCCCTATAATTCACCCCTCCACTTT. It encodes CASRTDRPYNSPLHF.

The genes are TRBV19 and TRBJ2-1; 11 bases map to TRBD2. With V trimmed by 9 bases and J by 5 bases, 6 bases remained unmatched. Per the germline V gene, CDR1 is LNHDA and CDR2 is SQIVND (reference sequence). This CDR3 comprises 14 residues. The CDR3 DNA follows: TGTGCCAGCTCCACGGGACTAGCGGACAATGAGCAGTTCTTC. This encodes CASSTGLADNEQFF.

V gene TRBV5-1 combines with J gene TRBJ2-1; 7 bases are shared with TRBD2. The ends lost 2 bases at V and 3 bases at J; junction bases unmatched: 5. Germline CDR1 SGHRS, CDR2 YFSETQ. The CDR3 covers 15 residues. Here the CDR3 reads CASSFLAAVYNEQFF. The CDR3 DNA reads as TGCGCCAGCAGCTTTCTAGCGGCCGTCTACAATGAGCAGTTCTTC. The complete variable domain, with remaining parts taken from reference TRBV5-1 and TRBJ2-1, reads KAGVTQTPRYLIKTRGQQVTLSCSPISGHRSVSWYQQTPGQGLQFLFEYFSETQRNKGNFPGRFSGRQFSNSRSEMNVSTLELGDSALYLCASSFLAAVYNEQFFGPGTRLTVL.